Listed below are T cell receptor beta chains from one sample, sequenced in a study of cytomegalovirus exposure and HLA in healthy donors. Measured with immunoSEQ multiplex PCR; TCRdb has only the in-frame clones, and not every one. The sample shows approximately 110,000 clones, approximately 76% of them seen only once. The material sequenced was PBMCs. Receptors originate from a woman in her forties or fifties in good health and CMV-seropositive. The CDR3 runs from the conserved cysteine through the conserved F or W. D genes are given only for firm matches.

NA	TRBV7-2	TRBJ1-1	CASSLGADRRRTEAFF
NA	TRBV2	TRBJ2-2	CASSPGQTTGELFF
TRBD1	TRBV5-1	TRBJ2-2	CASSLIEQGLTGELFF
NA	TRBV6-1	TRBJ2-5	CASSELFSGKTQYF
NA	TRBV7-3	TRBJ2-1	CASSAGAFHNEQFF
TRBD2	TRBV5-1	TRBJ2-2	CASSLRGGDTGELFF
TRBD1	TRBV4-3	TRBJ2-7	CASSQYSGQGIYEQYF
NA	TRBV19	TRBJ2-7	CAKNLGGKNYEQYF
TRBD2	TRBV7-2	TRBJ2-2	CASSLVAGAVSGELFF
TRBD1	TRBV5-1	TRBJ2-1	CASSLGTGLNGQFF
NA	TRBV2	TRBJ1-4	CASSEGRGPNEKLFF
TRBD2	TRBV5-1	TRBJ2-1	CASSPPRPGLAGGGNNEQFF
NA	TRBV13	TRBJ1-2	CASSFGGDGYTF
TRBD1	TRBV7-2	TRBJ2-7	CASSATGVGSYEQYF
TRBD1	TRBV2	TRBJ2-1	CASSRLQGAVEQFF
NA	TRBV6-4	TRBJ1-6	CASSGDGGNSPLHF
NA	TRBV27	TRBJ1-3	CATWGATRGNTIYF
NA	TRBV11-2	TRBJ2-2	CASSPAKPGELFF
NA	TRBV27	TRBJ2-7	CASSLAPTGTYEQYF
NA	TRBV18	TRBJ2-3	CASSQGEDTQYF
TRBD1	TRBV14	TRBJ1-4	CASSQDRNEKLFF
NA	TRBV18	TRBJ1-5	CASSPGRIQPQHF
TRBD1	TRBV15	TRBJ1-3	CATTPGGSGNTIYF
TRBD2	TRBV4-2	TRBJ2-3	CASSHERGGTDTQYF
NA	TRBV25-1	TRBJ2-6	CASSPGSGANVLTF
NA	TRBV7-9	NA	CASSPGHSYEQYF
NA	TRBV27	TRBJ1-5	CASRSTANQPQHF
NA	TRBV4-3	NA	CASSHRTGYEQYF
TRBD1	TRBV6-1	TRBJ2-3	CASSDDRGDTQYF
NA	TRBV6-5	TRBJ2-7	CASTRSGEHEQYF